A single sample is the source of the 19 T cell receptor beta chains below, sequenced in a study of beta chain features in type 1 diabetes. The investigators reverse transcribed all of the isolated RNA, so they sequenced expressed TCRB transcripts. Libraries were prepared by immunoSEQ multiplex PCR; TCRdb keeps only in-frame clonotypes and omits some of them. This repertoire shows fewer than 250,000 clones, 9.6% found once; its top ten account for under 0.035%. The sample consisted of naive CD4+ T cells from blood. The receptors were gathered from a woman aged 18-29 years in good health.

The CDR3 spells CTSSPPPTKHRTSGSTDTQYF. DNA of the CDR3: TGCACCAGCAGCCCACCTCCCACTAAACATAGGACTAGCGGTAGCACAGATACGCAGTATTTT. This chain connects TRBV1 to TRBJ2-3; TRBD2 is taken as the D call from the table, unchecked against the DNA. TRBV1 is a pseudogene segment. The CDR3 extends over 21 amino acids.

This chain connects TRBV7-2 to TRBJ2-3; 7 bases match TRBD1. After removal of 1 base from V and 6 bases from J, the junction contained 4 bases not matched to a gene. This CDR3 has 14 amino acids. Germline CDR1 and CDR2: SGHTA and FQGNSA. The CDR3 DNA reads as TGTGCCAGCAGCTTAGTAGGGGGCGCCGATACGCAGTATTTT. This codes for CASSLVGGADTQYF.

The chain carries TRBV9 and TRBJ2-2; 10 nucleotides line up with TRBD2. V trimming: 4 bases; J trimming: 7 bases; junction bases outside the gene matches: 10. Per the germline V gene, CDR1 is SGDLS and CDR2 is YYNGEE. CDR3 length: 16 amino acids. The DNA for the CDR3 is TGTGCCAGCAGCCTTACTGGGACTAGCGAACACGGGGAGCTGTTTTTT. Its protein is CASSLTGTSEHGELFF.

The chain couples TRBV5-1 to TRBJ2-1; 10 nucleotides match TRBD2. V was clipped by 5 bases and J by 9 bases; unmatched bases: 8. Per germline, CDR1 SGHRS and CDR2 YFSETQ. The CDR3 sequence is 14 residues long. As DNA, the CDR3 is TGCGCCAGCAGAGCTAGCGGGAGTAATGGTGAGCAGTTCTTC. Its translation: CASRASGSNGEQFF.

This clone was seen more than once but under ten times. This chain uses TRBV2 with TRBJ1-6; D gene uncertain. This CDR3 is built from 16 residues. Trimming stripped 4 bases from V and 7 bases from J, with 17 bases between. The germline V gene encodes CDR1 SNHLY and CDR2 FYNNEI. As DNA, the CDR3 is TGTGCCAGCAGTGCCGAGGACGGTCGACTAAATTCACCCCTCCACTTT. Its translation: CASSAEDGRLNSPLHF. Combining the CDR3 with reference TRBV2 and TRBJ1-6 gives the whole variable domain EPEVTQTPSHQVTQMGQEVILRCVPISNHLYFYWYRQILGQKVEFLVSFYNNEISEKSEIFDDQFSVERPDGSNFTLKIRSTKLEDSAMYFCASSAEDGRLNSPLHFGNGTRLTVT.

This chain joins TRBV6-6 and TRBJ2-2; 12 nucleotides agree with TRBD1. V was clipped by 5 bases and J by 3 bases; unmatched bases: 1. Germline V CDR1 and CDR2: MNHNY, SVGAGI (reference sequence). This CDR3 comprises 15 residues. In DNA form, the CDR3 reads TGTGCCAGCAGTGGGACAGGGGGCGACACCGGGGAGCTGTTTTTT. This translates into CASSGTGGDTGELFF.

V and J are TRBV5-1 and TRBJ1-4; tentative D call: TRBD1 (6 bases). This CDR3 comprises 14 residues. Deletions cut 3 bases from V and 2 bases from J, with 8 bases between. Germline V CDR1 and CDR2: SGHRS, YFSETQ. The CDR3 nucleotides are TGCGCCAGCAGCTGGGGGCAGACTAATGAAAAACTGTTTTTT. Its protein product is CASSWGQTNEKLFF.

This clone showed up just a few times. The chain links TRBV5-1 to TRBJ2-1; 9 bases are a match to TRBD2. Germline V gene data show CDR1 as SGHRS and CDR2 as YFSETQ. The CDR3 has 15 amino acids. Germline trimming cut 0 bases from V and 7 bases from J; bases unmatched to any gene: 5. CDR3 sequence: CASSLVAGVENEQFF. DNA for the CDR3: TGCGCCAGCAGCTTGGTAGCGGGAGTTGAAAATGAGCAGTTCTTC. The whole variable domain, filled in from reference TRBV5-1 and TRBJ2-1, reads KAGVTQTPRYLIKTRGQQVTLSCSPISGHRSVSWYQQTPGQGLQFLFEYFSETQRNKGNFPGRFSGRQFSNSRSEMNVSTLELGDSALYLCASSLVAGVENEQFFGPGTRLTVL.

The chain joins TRBV29-1 to TRBJ1-5; D is undetermined. CDR1 and CDR2 (germline): SQVTM, ANQGSEA. The germline V and J ends were trimmed by 4 bases and 2 bases, with 12 bases remaining between them. This CDR3 region has 14 residues. CDR3 region: CSVAGGFGNQPQHF. In DNA, the CDR3 is TGCAGCGTTGCCGGCGGATTCGGCAATCAGCCCCAGCATTTT.

This clone appeared a few times. The chain employs TRBV2 and TRBJ1-1, with TRBD1 matching over 8 bases. The CDR3 runs 14 residues. CDR1 is SNHLY and CDR2 is FYNNEI in the germline V gene. Trimming removed 5 bases from V and 8 bases from J; junction bases left unmatched: 10. CDR3 region: CASSRTGLPPEAFF. The CDR3 DNA follows: TGTGCCAGCAGTAGGACAGGGTTGCCCCCCGAAGCTTTCTTT. The full variable domain, with the rest looked up from reference TRBV2 and TRBJ1-1, is EPEVTQTPSHQVTQMGQEVILRCVPISNHLYFYWYRQILGQKVEFLVSFYNNEISEKSEIFDDQFSVERPDGSNFTLKIRSTKLEDSAMYFCASSRTGLPPEAFFGQGTRLTVV.

The V and J genes are TRBV2 and TRBJ1-5; D perhaps matches TRBD1 (6 bases). Germline CDR1 is SNHLY and CDR2 is FYNNEI. The CDR3 is made up of 15 amino acids. V was shortened by 6 bases and J by 5 bases, with 17 bases between the two germline ends. The CDR3 spells CASSGSGGKDQPQHF. CDR3 in DNA: TGTGCCAGCAGCGGATCGGGGGGCAAGGATCAGCCCCAGCATTTT.

This clone has just a few counts. The J gene is TRBJ2-5, the V gene TRBV7-9; 10 positions agree with TRBD2. V trimming: 1 base; J trimming: 2 bases; junction bases outside the gene matches: 1. The CDR3 totals 15 residues. Looked up from germline, CDR1 is SEHNR and CDR2 is FQNEAQ (reference sequence). The CDR3 nucleotides read TGTGCCAGCAGCTTAGAGGGACTAGCGCAAGAGACCCAGTACTTC. This sequence encodes CASSLEGLAQETQYF.

The V gene is TRBV25-1, the J gene TRBJ2-7; a possible D gene is TRBD2 (6 bases). Germline V gene lookup returns CDR1 MGHDK and CDR2 SYGVNS. V was pared by 6 bases and J by 2 bases, with 17 bases between. The CDR3 consists of 15 residues. The CDR3 coding sequence is TGTGCCAGCAGCGCTATCGGGGGTAGCGCCTACGAGCAGTACTTC. Protein: CASSAIGGSAYEQYF.

This clone has a handful of counts. V gene TRBV7-3 combines with J gene TRBJ2-3; D might be TRBD2 (6 bases). This CDR3 is 13 amino acids long. The germline gives CDR1 SGHTA, CDR2 FQGTGA. Trimming cost V 6 bases and J 7 bases, with 14 bases left between them. The CDR3 DNA sequence: TGTGCCAGCAGTCCAGCGGGCCCTAATACGCAGTATTTT. Translating it yields CASSPAGPNTQYF.

In its sample, this clone was seen many times. The rearrangement uses TRBV19 and TRBJ2-3, with TRBD1 as a possible D gene (5 bases). Germline values: CDR1 LNHDA, CDR2 SQIVND (reference sequence). Trimming left V 1 base short and J 2 bases short, with 7 bases between. The CDR3 spans 14 residues. CDR3 sequence reads: CASSIGQTTDTQYF. The CDR3 DNA reads as TGTGCCAGTAGTATAGGACAGACCACAGATACGCAGTATTTT.

In nucleotides, the CDR3 is TGTGCCAGCAAAGGACAGGGACGCGGCTACACCTTC. Its translation: CASKGQGRGYTF. The chain is built from TRBV2 and TRBJ1-2, with 8 bases lining up with TRBD1. CDR1 is SNHLY and CDR2 is FYNNEI in the germline V gene. This CDR3 spans 12 amino acids. V shed 7 bases and J 8 bases; nucleotides not matched to a gene: 6.

This clone was seen a handful of times. This rearrangement joins TRBV7-9 to TRBJ1-5; 8 bases match TRBD1. The germline V gene has CDR1 SEHNR and CDR2 FQNEAQ (reference sequence). The V and J ends lost 5 bases and 6 bases, in that order; junction bases with no gene match: 6. The CDR3 totals 14 residues. In DNA, the CDR3 is TGTGCCAGCAGCCGAGGACAGGGTGGTCAGCCCCAGCATTTT. Its translation: CASSRGQGGQPQHF.

This clone was found a few times. V is TRBV25-1 and J is TRBJ1-1, with 7 bases identical to TRBD1. The trim removed 3 bases at V and 3 bases at J, leaving 4 bases unmatched. This CDR3 region has 14 residues. Per germline, CDR1 MGHDK and CDR2 SYGVNS. DNA for the CDR3: TGTGCCAGCAGTGACCTAGACAGGGACACTGAAGCTTTCTTT. This codes for CASSDLDRDTEAFF.

This clone was observed a handful of times. This rearrangement joins TRBV19 to TRBJ2-2; 7 bases match TRBD2. The CDR3 loop spans 16 amino acids. Germline CDR1 LNHDA, CDR2 SQIVND (reference sequence). The V segment lost 6 bases and the J segment 5 bases; nucleotides outside the gene matches: 12. CDR3 region: CASSRTVRRETGELFF. For the CDR3, the DNA is TGTGCCAGTAGCCGGACGGTGCGGCGGGAGACCGGGGAGCTGTTTTTT.